These 12 T cell receptor beta chains were sequenced from one sample in a study of Graves' ophthalmopathy and Graves' hyperthyroidism. RNA transcripts yielded amplified TCR beta CDR3 regions. HTBI-primed RT-PCR formed the first round, and a multiplex PCR formed the second. Using its own MiXCR run on the multiplex PCR reads, TCRdb lists one record per CDR3 protein. The repertoire holds hundreds of thousands of distinct CDR3 sequences, with about a fifth as singletons. The sequenced sample consisted of peripheral blood. These receptors were collected from a young woman with stable Graves' hyperthyroidism. Some clones in this sample may be carry-over from other donors' samples.

In this sample, this clonotype turned up many times. CDR3 nucleotides: TGTGCCAGCAGGGCCCAATTTACCGGGGAGCTGTTTTTT. Translation: CASRAQFTGELFF. The chain has TRBV12-3 or TRBV12-4 and TRBJ2-2; D unclear. The CDR3 sequence is 13 residues long. Trimming stripped 6 bases from V and 5 bases from J, with 10 bases between.

This clonotype has ten or more counts. The rearrangement uses TRBV7-9 and TRBJ2-5; D is unresolved. CDR1 SEHNR and CDR2 FQNEAQ come from the germline V gene (reference sequence). V shed 1 base and J shed 3 bases, with 9 bases lying between them. The CDR3 consists of 14 residues. This CDR3 is CASSLVSRKETQYF. CDR3 coding DNA: TGTGCCAGCAGCTTAGTGAGCAGAAAAGAGACCCAGTACTTC.

V is TRBV19 and J is TRBJ2-7, with a weak D call TRBD2 (5 bases). The ends were cut back, 3 bases at V and 6 bases at J, with 12 bases in the middle. Germline-derived CDR1 and CDR2 are LNHDA and SQIVND (reference sequence). The CDR3 covers 13 residues. Written as DNA, the CDR3 is TGTGCCAGTAGTATGTTGAGGGCCAGCGAGCAGTACTTC. Translated: CASSMLRASEQYF.

At least ten counts were recorded for this clonotype. The chain links TRBV12-3 or TRBV12-4 to TRBJ1-5; 7 nucleotides align to TRBD1. The trim removed 3 bases at V and 5 bases at J, leaving 4 bases unmatched. The CDR3 is 14 amino acids. The CDR3 nucleotides read TGTGCCAGCAGTTTTGGACAGGCCGATCAGCCCCAGCATTTT. It encodes CASSFGQADQPQHF.

This clonotype was counted many times. The CDR3 loop is CASSVGQNQETQYF. In nucleotides, the CDR3 is TGTGCCAGCAGCGTCGGACAGAACCAAGAGACCCAGTACTTC. The chain uses TRBV9 and TRBJ2-5; maybe TRBD1 (6 bases). CDR3 length equals 14 residues. The germline V and J ends were trimmed by 2 bases and 0 bases, with 8 bases remaining between them. The V gene's germline CDR1 is SGDLS and CDR2 YYNGEE.

This clonotype was counted ten times or more. V gene TRBV19 combines with J gene TRBJ2-7, with D possibly being TRBD1 (5 bases). The CDR3 covers 14 residues. V was pared by 4 bases and J by 1 base, with 11 bases between. Germline assignment: CDR1 LNHDA and CDR2 SQIVND (reference sequence). CDR3 loop: CASSRGAGSYEQYF. The CDR3 DNA is TGTGCCAGTAGTAGGGGTGCAGGGTCCTACGAGCAGTACTTC.

Many counts were recorded for this clonotype. The junction departs from the called germline gene at one end, perhaps through a read error. The J gene is TRBJ1-2, the V gene TRBV6-1; D ambiguous. The CDR3 has 11 amino acids. The germline gives CDR1 MNHNS, CDR2 SASEGT. The CDR3 nucleotides read TGTGCCAGCCGTGAGGACTATGGCTACACCTTC. Translated: CASREDYGYTF.

This rearrangement joins TRBV10-1 to TRBJ1-5; 8 bases map to TRBD1. CDR1 and CDR2 from the germline V gene are WNHNN and SYGVQD (reference sequence). V gave up 5 bases and J gave up 1 base; unmatched junction bases: 10. This CDR3 has 17 residues. This chain's CDR3 is CASSPSPGGNSNQPQHF. The CDR3 coding sequence is TGCGCCAGCAGTCCTAGCCCAGGGGGCAACAGCAATCAGCCCCAGCATTTT.

This clonotype occurred a few times. The V call is TRBV15, the J call TRBJ1-2; 12 nucleotides agree with TRBD1. The CDR3 has 17 residues. Germline values: CDR1 LNHNV, CDR2 YYDKDF (reference sequence). J gave up 4 bases and V 0 bases, and 6 bases lay outside the gene matches. CDR3: CATSRDGTGGMSYGYTF. The CDR3 nucleotides read TGTGCCACCAGCAGAGACGGGACAGGGGGCATGAGCTATGGCTACACCTTC.

This clonotype turned up a few times. V and J are TRBV20-1 and TRBJ2-2; 7 bases are shared with TRBD2. From germline, CDR1 is DFQATT and CDR2 SNEGSKA (reference sequence). V lost 3 bases and J lost 7; bases outside the gene matches: 8. The CDR3 is 14 residues long. The CDR3 loop reads CSASAGGWIGELFF. Written as DNA, the CDR3 is TGCAGTGCTAGCGCCGGGGGGTGGATCGGGGAGCTGTTTTTT.

The sample holds many counts of this clonotype. V is TRBV2 and J is TRBJ1-3; a possible D gene is TRBD1 (5 bases). The germline V gene has CDR1 SNHLY and CDR2 FYNNEI. V was clipped by 4 bases and J by 0 bases, with 10 bases between them. The CDR3 runs 15 residues. The CDR3 spells CASSVRGYSGNTIYF. The CDR3 DNA is TGTGCCAGCAGTGTGCGGGGCTACTCTGGAAACACCATATATTTT. Filled out from reference TRBV2 and TRBJ1-3, the complete variable domain reads EPEVTQTPSHQVTQMGQEVILRCVPISNHLYFYWYRQILGQKVEFLVSFYNNEISEKSEIFDDQFSVERPDGSNFTLKIRSTKLEDSAMYFCASSVRGYSGNTIYFGEGSWLTVV.

This clonotype was observed at least ten times. This rearrangement joins TRBV6-1 to TRBJ1-5; possible D gene TRBD1, 5 bases. CDR1 is MNHNS and CDR2 is SASEGT in the germline V gene. The CDR3 extends over 14 amino acids. Trimming cost V 5 bases and J 5 bases, with 13 bases left between them. The CDR3 loop reads CASSRDGPYQPQHF. The CDR3 bases are TGTGCCAGCAGTAGGGACGGGCCTTATCAGCCCCAGCATTTT.